Presented here are 3 T cell receptor beta chains from one specimen sequenced in a study of T cell responses to AZD1222 COVID-19 vaccine. The method was immunoSEQ multiplex PCR; TCRdb's version includes in-frame clones alone and lacks a portion of them. The sample lists 250,000 to 300,000 clones, almost 95% occurring once. Sequenced material: peripheral blood, taken 28 days after the second AZD1222 dose. These receptors were taken from an adult who received the AZD1222 COVID-19 vaccine.

This clone was recorded once. This rearrangement joins TRBV27 to TRBJ2-7; no definite D call. The V end lost 2 bases, the J end lost 0 bases, and 11 bases lay between the germline ends. There are 15 residues in the CDR3. The germline CDR1 and CDR2 sequences are MNHEY and SMNVEV (reference sequence). The CDR3 loop reads CASSLNVYSSYEQYF. DNA for the CDR3: TGTGCCAGCAGTTTAAACGTCTATAGCTCCTACGAGCAGTACTTC.

This rearrangement joins TRBV5-1 to TRBJ2-7; D is possibly TRBD2 (5 bases). Germline lookup yields CDR1 SGHRS and CDR2 YFSETQ. The CDR3 is made up of 15 amino acids. V shed 4 bases and J shed 0 bases, with 14 bases lying between them. In nucleotides, the CDR3 is TGCGCCAGCAGCCGTGGCGGGCCGAGCTCCTACGAGCAGTACTTC. Translation gives CASSRGGPSSYEQYF.

The chain uses TRBV28 and TRBJ1-5, with D maybe TRBD1 (6 bases). Germline V gene sequence: CDR1 MDHEN, CDR2 SYDVKM. There are 15 residues in the CDR3. V dropped 8 bases and J dropped 0 bases, with 14 bases sitting between them. This CDR3 reads CASYEQGYSNQPQHF. DNA of the CDR3: TGTGCCAGCTATGAACAGGGTTATAGCAATCAGCCCCAGCATTTT.